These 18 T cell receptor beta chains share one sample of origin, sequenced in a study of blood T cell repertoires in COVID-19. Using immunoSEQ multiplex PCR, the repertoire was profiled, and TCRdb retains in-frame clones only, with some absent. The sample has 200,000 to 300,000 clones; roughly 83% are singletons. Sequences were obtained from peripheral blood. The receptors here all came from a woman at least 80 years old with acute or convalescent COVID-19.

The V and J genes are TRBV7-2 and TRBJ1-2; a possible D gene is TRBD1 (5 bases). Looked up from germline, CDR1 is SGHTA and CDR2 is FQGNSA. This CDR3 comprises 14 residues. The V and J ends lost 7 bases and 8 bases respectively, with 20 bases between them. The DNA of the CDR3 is TGTGCCAGCATCACAAATGCAGGGATATCCGGCTACACCTTC. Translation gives CASITNAGISGYTF.

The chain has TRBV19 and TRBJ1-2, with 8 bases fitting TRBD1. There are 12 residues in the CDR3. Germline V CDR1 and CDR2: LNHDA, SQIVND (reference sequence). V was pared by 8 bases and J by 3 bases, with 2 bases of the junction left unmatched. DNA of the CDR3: TGTGCCAGTGACAGGGGAGACTATGGCTACACCTTC. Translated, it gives CASDRGDYGYTF.

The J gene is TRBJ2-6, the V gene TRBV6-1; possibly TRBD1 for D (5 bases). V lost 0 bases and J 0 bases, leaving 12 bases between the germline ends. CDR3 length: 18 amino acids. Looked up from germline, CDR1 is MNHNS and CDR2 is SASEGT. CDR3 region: CASSEALQGSSGANVLTF. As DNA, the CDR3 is TGTGCCAGCAGTGAAGCGCTTCAGGGTAGCTCTGGGGCCAACGTCCTGACTTTC.

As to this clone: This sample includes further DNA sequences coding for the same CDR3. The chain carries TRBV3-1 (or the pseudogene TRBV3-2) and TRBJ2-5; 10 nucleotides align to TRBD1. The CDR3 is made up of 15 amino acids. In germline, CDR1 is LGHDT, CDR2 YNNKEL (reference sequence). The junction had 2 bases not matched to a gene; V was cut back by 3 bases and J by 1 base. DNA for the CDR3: TGTGCCAGCAGCCATTGGGACAGGGGCCAAGAGACCCAGTACTTC. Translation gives CASSHWDRGQETQYF.

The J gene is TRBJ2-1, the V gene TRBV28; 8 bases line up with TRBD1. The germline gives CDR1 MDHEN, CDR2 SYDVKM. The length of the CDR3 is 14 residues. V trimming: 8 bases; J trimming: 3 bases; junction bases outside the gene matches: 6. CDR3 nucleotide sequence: TGTGCCAGCCTTCCGGACAGGGACTACAATGAGCAGTTCTTC. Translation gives CASLPDRDYNEQFF.

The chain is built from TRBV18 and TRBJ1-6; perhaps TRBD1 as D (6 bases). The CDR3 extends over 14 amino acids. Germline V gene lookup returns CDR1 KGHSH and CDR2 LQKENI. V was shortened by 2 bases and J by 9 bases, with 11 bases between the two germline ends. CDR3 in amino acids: CASSPTGLRSPLHF. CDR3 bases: TGTGCCAGCTCACCAACAGGGTTACGTTCACCCCTCCACTTT.

CDR3 sequence reads: CASSPGVGGNTIYF. CDR3 DNA: TGCGCCAGCAGCCCGGGGGTCGGCGGAAACACCATATATTTT. The rearrangement uses TRBV5-1 and TRBJ1-3; D perhaps matches TRBD1 (5 bases). V was cut by 4 bases and J by 4 bases, with 12 bases left in between. The CDR3 has 14 amino acids. CDR1 and CDR2 (germline): SGHRS, YFSETQ.

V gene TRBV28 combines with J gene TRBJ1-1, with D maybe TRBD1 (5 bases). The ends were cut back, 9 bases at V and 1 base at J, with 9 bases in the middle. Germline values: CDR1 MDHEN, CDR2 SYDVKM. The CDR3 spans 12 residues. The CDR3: CASRQGNTEAFF. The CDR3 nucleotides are TGTGCCAGTCGGCAGGGGAACACTGAAGCTTTCTTT.

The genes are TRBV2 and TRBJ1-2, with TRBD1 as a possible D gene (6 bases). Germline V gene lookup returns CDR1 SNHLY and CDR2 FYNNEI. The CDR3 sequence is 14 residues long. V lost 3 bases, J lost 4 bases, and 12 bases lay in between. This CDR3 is CASSEYRDGYGYTF. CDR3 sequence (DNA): TGTGCCAGCAGTGAGTACAGGGACGGCTATGGCTACACCTTC.

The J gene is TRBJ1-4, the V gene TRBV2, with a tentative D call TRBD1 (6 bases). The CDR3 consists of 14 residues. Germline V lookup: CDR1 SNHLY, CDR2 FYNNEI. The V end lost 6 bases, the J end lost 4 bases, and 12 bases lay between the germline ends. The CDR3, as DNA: TGTGCCAGCAGAGGGGGTTTGATTAATGAAAAACTGTTTTTT. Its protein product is CASRGGLINEKLFF.

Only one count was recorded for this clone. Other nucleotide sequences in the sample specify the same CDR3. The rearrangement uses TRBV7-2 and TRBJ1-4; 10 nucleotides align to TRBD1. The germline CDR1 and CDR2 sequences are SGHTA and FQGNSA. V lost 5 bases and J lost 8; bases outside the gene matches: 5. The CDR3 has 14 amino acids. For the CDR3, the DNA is TGTGCCAGCAGCCTGGACAGGGGGGTGGAAAAACTGTTTTTT. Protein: CASSLDRGVEKLFF.

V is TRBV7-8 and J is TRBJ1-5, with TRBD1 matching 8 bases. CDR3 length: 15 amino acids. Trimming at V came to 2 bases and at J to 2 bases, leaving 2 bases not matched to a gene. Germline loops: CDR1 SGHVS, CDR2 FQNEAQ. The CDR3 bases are TGTGCCAGCAGCTTACAGGGGGCTGGCAATCAGCCCCAGCATTTT. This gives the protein CASSLQGAGNQPQHF. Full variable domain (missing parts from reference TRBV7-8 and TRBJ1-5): GAGVSQSPRYKVAKRGQDVALRCDPISGHVSLFWYQQALGQGPEFLTYFQNEAQLDKSGLPSDRFFAERPEGSVSTLKIQRTQQEDSAVYLCASSLQGAGNQPQHFGDGTRLSIL.

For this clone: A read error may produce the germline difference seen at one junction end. Here the CDR3 DNA reads TGTGCCTGCAGAGACACGGCCTACGAGCAGTACTTC. It is translated as CACRDTAYEQYF. V gene TRBV6-5 combines with J gene TRBJ2-7, with D hard to call. The CDR3 runs to 12 residues. Germline CDR1 is MNHEY and CDR2 is SVGAGI.

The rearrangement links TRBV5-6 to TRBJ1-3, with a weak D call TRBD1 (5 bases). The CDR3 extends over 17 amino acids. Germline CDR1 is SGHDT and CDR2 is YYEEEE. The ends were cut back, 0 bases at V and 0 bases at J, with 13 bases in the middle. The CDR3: CASSLVGRANSGNTIYF. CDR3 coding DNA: TGTGCCAGCAGCTTGGTTGGCAGGGCCAACTCTGGAAACACCATATATTTT.

The CDR3 DNA reads TGTGCCAGCAGTGCAGAGGCGGGAAGCTCTGGAAACACCATATATTTT. This encodes CASSAEAGSSGNTIYF. V usage is TRBV2 and J usage is TRBJ1-3; D ambiguous. The CDR3 is made up of 16 amino acids. Trimming pared 4 bases from V and 0 bases from J, leaving 13 bases between. Looked up from germline, CDR1 is SNHLY and CDR2 is FYNNEI.

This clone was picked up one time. CDR3 in DNA: TGTGCCAGCCTTGGTAATGAGGGTTCCTACGAGCAGTACTTC. Protein: CASLGNEGSYEQYF. The V and J genes are TRBV21-1 and TRBJ2-7; TRBD2, the table's D call, lacks a check against the DNA. TRBV21-1 is a pseudogene segment. The CDR3 is made up of 14 amino acids.

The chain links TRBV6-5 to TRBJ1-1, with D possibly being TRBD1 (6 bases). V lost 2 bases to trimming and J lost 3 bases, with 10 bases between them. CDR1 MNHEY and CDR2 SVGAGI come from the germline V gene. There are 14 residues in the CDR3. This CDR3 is CASSYENRDTEAFF. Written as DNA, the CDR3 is TGTGCCAGCAGTTACGAAAACAGGGACACTGAAGCTTTCTTT.

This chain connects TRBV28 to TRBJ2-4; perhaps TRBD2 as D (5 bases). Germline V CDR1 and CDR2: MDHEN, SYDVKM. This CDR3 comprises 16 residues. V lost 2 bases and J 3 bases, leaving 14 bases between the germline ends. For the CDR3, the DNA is TGTGCCAGCAGTTTAAGGACCCGGGGAAGCAAAAACATTCAGTACTTC. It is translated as CASSLRTRGSKNIQYF.